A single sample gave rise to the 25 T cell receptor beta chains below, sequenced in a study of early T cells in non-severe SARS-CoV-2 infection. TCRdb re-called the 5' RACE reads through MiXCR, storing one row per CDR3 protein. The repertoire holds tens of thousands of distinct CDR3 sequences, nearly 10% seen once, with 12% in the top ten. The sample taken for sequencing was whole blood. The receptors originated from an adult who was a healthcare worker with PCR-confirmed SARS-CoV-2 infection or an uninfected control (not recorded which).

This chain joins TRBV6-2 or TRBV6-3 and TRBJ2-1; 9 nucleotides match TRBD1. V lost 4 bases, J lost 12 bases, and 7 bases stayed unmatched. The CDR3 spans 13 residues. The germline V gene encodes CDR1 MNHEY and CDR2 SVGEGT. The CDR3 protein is CASSFEAGQGQFF. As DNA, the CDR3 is TGTGCCAGCAGTTTCGAGGCGGGACAGGGGCAGTTCTTC.

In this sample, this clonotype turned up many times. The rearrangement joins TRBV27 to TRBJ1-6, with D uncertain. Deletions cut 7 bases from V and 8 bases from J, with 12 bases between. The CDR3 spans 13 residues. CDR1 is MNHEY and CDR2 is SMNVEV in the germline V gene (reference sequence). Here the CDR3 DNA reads TGTGCCAGCAAGGTTGAAAGAGATTCACCCCTCCACTTT. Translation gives CASKVERDSPLHF.

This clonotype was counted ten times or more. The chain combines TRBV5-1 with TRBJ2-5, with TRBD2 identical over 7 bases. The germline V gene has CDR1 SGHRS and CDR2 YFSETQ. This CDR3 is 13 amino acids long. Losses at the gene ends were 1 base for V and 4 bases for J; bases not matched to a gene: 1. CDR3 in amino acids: CASSLSGGETQYF. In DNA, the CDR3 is TGCGCCAGCAGCTTGTCGGGAGGAGAGACCCAGTACTTC.

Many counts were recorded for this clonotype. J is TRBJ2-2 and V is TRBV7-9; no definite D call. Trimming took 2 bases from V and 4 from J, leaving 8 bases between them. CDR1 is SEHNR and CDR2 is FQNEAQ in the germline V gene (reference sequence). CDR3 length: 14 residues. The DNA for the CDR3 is TGTGCCAGCAGCTTAAGTACACCCACCGGGGAGCTGTTTTTT. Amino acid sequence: CASSLSTPTGELFF.

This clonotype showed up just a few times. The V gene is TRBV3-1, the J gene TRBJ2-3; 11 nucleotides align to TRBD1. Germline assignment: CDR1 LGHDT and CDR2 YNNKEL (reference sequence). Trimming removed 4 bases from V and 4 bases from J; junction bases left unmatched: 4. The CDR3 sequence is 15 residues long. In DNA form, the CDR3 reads TGTGCCAGCAGCCTCCCGGGACAGGGGGCAGATACGCAGTATTTT. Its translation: CASSLPGQGADTQYF.

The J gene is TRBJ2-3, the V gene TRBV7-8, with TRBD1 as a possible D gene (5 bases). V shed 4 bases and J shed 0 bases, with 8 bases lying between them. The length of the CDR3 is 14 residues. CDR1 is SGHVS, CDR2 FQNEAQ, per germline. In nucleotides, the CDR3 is TGTGCCAGCAGCTCGACAGCTAGCACAGATACGCAGTATTTT. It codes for CASSSTASTDTQYF.

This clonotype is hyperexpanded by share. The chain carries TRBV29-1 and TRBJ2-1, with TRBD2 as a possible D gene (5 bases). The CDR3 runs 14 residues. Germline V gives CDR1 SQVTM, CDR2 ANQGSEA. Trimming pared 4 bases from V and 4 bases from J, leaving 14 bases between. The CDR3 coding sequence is TGCAGCGTTGGTAGGACTCCCAGATACAATGAGCAGTTCTTC. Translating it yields CSVGRTPRYNEQFF.

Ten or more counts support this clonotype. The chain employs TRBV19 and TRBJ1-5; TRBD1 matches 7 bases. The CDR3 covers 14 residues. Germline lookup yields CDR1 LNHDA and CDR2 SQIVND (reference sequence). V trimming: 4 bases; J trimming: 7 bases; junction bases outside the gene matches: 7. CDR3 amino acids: CASSRDRERQPQHF. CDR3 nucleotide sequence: TGTGCCAGTAGTAGAGACAGGGAAAGACAGCCCCAGCATTTT.

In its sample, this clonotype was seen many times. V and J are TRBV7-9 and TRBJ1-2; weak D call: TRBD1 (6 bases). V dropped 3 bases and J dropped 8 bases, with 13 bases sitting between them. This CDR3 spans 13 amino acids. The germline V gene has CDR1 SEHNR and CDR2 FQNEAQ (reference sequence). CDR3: CASSLPSGDGYTF. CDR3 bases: TGTGCCAGCAGCTTGCCTTCAGGGGACGGCTACACCTTC.

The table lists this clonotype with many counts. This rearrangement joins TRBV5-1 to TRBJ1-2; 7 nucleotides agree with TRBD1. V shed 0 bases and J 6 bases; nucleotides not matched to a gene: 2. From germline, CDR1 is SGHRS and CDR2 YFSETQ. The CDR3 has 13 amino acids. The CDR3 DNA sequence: TGCGCCAGCAGCTTGGACAGGGGTGATGGCTACACCTTC. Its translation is CASSLDRGDGYTF.

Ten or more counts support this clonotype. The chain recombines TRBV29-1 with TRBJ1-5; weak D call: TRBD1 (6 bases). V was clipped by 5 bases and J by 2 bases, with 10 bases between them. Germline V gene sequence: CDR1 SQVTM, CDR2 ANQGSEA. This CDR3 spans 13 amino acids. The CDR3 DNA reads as TGCAGCGTTCAGGGGTTCGGCAATCAGCCCCAGCATTTT. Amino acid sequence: CSVQGFGNQPQHF.

Here the CDR3 reads CSARGGGGHTGELFF. The CDR3 DNA sequence: TGCAGTGCTAGAGGGGGAGGAGGACACACCGGGGAGCTGTTTTTT. This chain joins TRBV20-1 and TRBJ2-2; maybe TRBD2 (6 bases). V was shortened by 1 base and J by 3 bases, with 12 bases between the two germline ends. The CDR3 consists of 15 residues. The V gene's germline CDR1 is DFQATT and CDR2 SNEGSKA (reference sequence).

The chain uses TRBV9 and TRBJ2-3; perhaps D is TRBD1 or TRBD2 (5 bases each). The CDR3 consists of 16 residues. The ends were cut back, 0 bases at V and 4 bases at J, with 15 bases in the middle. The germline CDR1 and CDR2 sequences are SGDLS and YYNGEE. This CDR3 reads CASSVDWGLLSDTQYF. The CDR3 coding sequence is TGTGCCAGCAGCGTAGACTGGGGGTTATTGTCAGATACGCAGTATTTT.

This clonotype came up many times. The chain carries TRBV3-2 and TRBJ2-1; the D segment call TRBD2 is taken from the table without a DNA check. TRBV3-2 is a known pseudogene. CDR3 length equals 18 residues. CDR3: CATPPKLAGESSYNEQFF. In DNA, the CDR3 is TGTGCCACCCCTCCCAAACTAGCGGGGGAGAGCTCCTACAATGAGCAGTTCTTC.

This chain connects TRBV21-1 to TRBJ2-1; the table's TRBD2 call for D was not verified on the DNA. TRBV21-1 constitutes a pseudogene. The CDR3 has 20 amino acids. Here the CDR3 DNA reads TGTGCCAGCAGCAAGCCCTCCATCCCCAGGGAGGTAGGCCCCTACAATGAGCAGTTCTTC. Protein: CASSKPSIPREVGPYNEQFF.

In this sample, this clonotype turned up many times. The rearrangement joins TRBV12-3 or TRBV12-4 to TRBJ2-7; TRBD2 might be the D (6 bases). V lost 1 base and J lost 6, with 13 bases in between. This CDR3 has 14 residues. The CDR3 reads CASSLGAQGGEQYF. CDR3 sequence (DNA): TGTGCCAGCAGTTTAGGGGCCCAGGGAGGCGAGCAGTACTTC.

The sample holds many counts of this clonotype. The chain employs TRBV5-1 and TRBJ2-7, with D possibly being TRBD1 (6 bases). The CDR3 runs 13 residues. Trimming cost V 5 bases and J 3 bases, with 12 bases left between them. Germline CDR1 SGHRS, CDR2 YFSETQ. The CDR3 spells CASRGQNHYEQYF. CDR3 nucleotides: TGCGCCAGCAGAGGACAGAATCACTACGAGCAGTACTTC. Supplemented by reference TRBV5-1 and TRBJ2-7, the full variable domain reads KAGVTQTPRYLIKTRGQQVTLSCSPISGHRSVSWYQQTPGQGLQFLFEYFSETQRNKGNFPGRFSGRQFSNSRSEMNVSTLELGDSALYLCASRGQNHYEQYFGPGTRLTVT.

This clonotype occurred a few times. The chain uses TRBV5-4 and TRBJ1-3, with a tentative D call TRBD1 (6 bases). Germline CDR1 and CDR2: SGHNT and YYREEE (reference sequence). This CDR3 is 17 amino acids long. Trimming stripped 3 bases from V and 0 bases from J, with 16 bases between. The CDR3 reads CASSSKGDRTSGNTIYF. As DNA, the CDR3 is TGTGCCAGCAGCTCTAAGGGAGACAGGACCTCTGGAAACACCATATATTTT.

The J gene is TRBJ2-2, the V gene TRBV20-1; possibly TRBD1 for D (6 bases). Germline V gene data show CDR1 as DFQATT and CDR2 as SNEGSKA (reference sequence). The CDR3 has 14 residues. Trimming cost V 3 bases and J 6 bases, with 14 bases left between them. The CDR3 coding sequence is TGCAGTGCTAGTTGGGGGCCCGGGCCCGGGGAGCTGTTTTTT. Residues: CSASWGPGPGELFF.

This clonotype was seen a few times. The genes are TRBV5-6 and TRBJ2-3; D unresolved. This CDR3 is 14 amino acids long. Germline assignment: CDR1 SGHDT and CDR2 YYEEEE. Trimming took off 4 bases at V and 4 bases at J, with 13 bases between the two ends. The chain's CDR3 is CASSQGMDPDTQYF. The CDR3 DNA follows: TGTGCCAGCAGCCAAGGGATGGACCCAGATACGCAGTATTTT.

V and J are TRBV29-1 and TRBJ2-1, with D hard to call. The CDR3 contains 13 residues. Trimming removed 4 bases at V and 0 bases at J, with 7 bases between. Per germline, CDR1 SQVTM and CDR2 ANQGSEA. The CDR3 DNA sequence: TGCAGCGTTGCCGGAAGCTCCTACAATGAGCAGTTCTTC. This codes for CSVAGSSYNEQFF.

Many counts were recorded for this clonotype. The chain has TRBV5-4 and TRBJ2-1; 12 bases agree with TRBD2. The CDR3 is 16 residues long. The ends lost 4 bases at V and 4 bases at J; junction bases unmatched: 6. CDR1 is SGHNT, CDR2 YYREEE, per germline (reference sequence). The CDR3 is CASSPPTSGGYNEQFF. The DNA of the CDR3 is TGTGCCAGCAGCCCTCCGACTAGCGGGGGTTACAATGAGCAGTTCTTC.

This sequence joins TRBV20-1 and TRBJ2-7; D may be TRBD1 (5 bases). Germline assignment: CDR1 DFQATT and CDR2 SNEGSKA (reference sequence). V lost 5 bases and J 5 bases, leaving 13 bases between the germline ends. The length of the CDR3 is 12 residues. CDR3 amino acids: CSAQKGSHEQYF. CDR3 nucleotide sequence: TGCAGTGCTCAAAAGGGGTCCCACGAGCAGTACTTC.

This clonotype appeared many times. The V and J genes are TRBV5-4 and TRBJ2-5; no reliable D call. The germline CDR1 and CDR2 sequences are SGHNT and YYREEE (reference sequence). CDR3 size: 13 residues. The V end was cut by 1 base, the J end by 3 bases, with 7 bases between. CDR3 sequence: CASSLNPEETQYF. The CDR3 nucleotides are TGTGCCAGCAGCTTGAACCCTGAAGAGACCCAGTACTTC.

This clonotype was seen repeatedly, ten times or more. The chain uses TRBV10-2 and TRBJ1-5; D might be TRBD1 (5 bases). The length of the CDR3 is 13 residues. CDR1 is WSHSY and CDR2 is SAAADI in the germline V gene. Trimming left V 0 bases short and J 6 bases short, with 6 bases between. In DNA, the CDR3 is TGCGCCAGCAGTGAGTCGGGGGGTCAGCCCCAGCATTTT. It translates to CASSESGGQPQHF.